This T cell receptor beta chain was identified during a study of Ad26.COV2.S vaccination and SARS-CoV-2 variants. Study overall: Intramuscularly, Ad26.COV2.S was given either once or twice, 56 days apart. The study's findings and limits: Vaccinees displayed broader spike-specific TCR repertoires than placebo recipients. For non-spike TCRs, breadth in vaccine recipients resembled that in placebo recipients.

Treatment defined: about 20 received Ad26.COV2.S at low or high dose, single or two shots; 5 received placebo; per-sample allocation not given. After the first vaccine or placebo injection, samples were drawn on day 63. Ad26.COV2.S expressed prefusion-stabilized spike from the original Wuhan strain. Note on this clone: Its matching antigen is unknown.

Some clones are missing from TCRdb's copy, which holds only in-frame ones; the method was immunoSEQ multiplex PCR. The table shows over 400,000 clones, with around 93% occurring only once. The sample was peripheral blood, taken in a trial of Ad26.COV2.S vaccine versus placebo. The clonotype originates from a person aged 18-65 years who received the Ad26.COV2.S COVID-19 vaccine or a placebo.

Here the CDR3 DNA reads TGTGCCAGTAGTATCAGTGGTACGCAGTATTTT. As protein: CASSISGTQYF. The chain recombines TRBV19 with TRBJ2-3; D unclear. Germline-derived CDR1 and CDR2 are LNHDA and SQIVND (reference sequence). This CDR3 has 11 residues. Between the trimmed V and J ends, which lost 3 bases and 8 bases, there was a span of 6 bases.